The T cell receptor beta chain described here comes from a study of tumor-infiltrating lymphocytes in oesophageal squamous cell carcinoma. TCRdb used MiXCR to reprocess the reads, holding one entry per CDR3 protein. This table has approximately 11,000 distinct CDR3 sequences, roughly three fifths appearing once. The V gene's germline CDR1 is SGHVS and CDR2 FQNEAQ. The CDR3 is 15 residues long. The TCR sequence derives from a female donor with esophageal squamous cell carcinoma. The J gene is TRBJ2-1, the V gene TRBV7-8; tentatively, D is TRBD1 (5 bases). The J call is uncertain, as TRBJ1-2 better fits the DNA end. Sequencing was carried out using blood. The CDR3 spells CASSLGLGGGLGYTF. CDR3 coding DNA: TGTGCCAGCAGCTTAGGTCTGGGCGGGGGATTAGGCTACACCTTC.